These T cell receptor beta chains were read from a single sample in a study of cytomegalovirus exposure and HLA in healthy donors. TCRdb's table, derived via immunoSEQ multiplex PCR, lists solely in-frame clones and lacks some. This table holds 130,000 to 150,000 clones, roughly 80% found once. The sample was PBMCs. These receptors originate from a man aged 40-55 years in good health and CMV-seropositive. Each CDR3 is given with its conserved first and last residue. D genes are given only for firm matches. Only some rows state a clone size, as once, few, many or a class for expanded clones.

d_gene	j_gene	v_gene	abundance	CDR3aa	CDR3nt
NA	TRBJ1-5	TRBV2	NA	CASSEHRGSNQPQHF	TGTGCCAGCAGTGAACACCGGGGGAGCAATCAGCCCCAGCATTTT
NA	TRBJ2-7	TRBV7-2	NA	CASSPPYEKEQYF	TGTGCCAGCAGCCCCCCTTACGAGAAGGAGCAGTACTTC
NA	TRBJ1-1	TRBV5-5	NA	CASSFTVNTEAFF	TGTGCCAGCAGCTTCACTGTGAACACTGAAGCTTTCTTT
NA	TRBJ2-7	TRBV27	NA	CASRPGLSYEQYF	TGTGCCAGCAGGCCGGGGTTGTCCTACGAGCAGTACTTC
TRBD1	TRBJ2-3	TRBV19	NA	CASTQRTGTVTDTQYF	TGTGCCAGTACCCAACGAACCGGGACAGTCACAGATACGCAGTATTTT
NA	TRBJ1-5	TRBV7-9	NA	CASSVEGSNQPQHF	TGTGCCAGCAGCGTGGAGGGAAGCAATCAGCCCCAGCATTTT
TRBD1	TRBJ1-2	TRBV6-6	once	CASSSTVGQGQEGYTF	TGTGCCAGCAGTTCAACCGTGGGACAGGGGCAGGAGGGCTACACCTTC
NA	TRBJ1-5	TRBV18	NA	CASSPVPSGGAQPQHF	TGTGCCAGCTCACCAGTCCCCTCGGGGGGCGCGCAGCCCCAGCATTTT
TRBD1	TRBJ2-7	TRBV2	NA	CASRGQGRSVEQYF	TGTGCCAGCAGGGGACAGGGCAGGTCTGTCGAGCAGTACTTC
NA	TRBJ2-5	TRBV5-1	NA	CASSLSETQYF	TGCGCCAGCAGCTTGTCGGAGACCCAGTACTTC
NA	TRBJ1-1	TRBV30	few	CAWRGMNTEAFF	TGTGCCTGGCGGGGAATGAACACTGAAGCTTTCTTT
TRBD1	TRBJ1-2	TRBV30	NA	CAWEGGSYGYTF	TGTGCCTGGGAAGGGGGCAGCTATGGCTACACCTTC
NA	TRBJ2-3	TRBV28	NA	CASSLSSTDTQYF	TGTGCCAGCAGTTTAAGCAGCACAGATACGCAGTATTTT
TRBD1	TRBJ1-3	TRBV4-2	few	CASSQPGTGGGNTIYF	TGTGCCAGCAGCCAACCTGGGACAGGGGGAGGAAACACCATATATTTT